Presented here are 20 T cell receptor beta chains from one specimen sequenced in a study of breast tumors, draining lymph nodes, adjacent tissues (dated by TCRdb to 2016 to 2017). The method behind the library was multiplex PCR. The sequencer was an Illumina HiSeq 2000. Using fastp trimming at Q25 and MiXCR clonotype assembly, TCRdb reanalyzed the public sequencing data and kept in-frame beta chains. Rows are unified per CDR3 protein, each entry keeping the most common DNA and genes. Counted in this sample were under 35,000 distinct CDR3 sequences; 60% to 70% of them appeared once. The ten largest account for 18% of the sample. The specimen sequenced was breast tumor tissue. The origin of the receptors is a female donor with breast cancer. Some clones in this sample may be carry-over from other donors' samples.

This clonotype was observed a handful of times. One end of the junction is discordant with germline, which a read error may explain. The chain recombines TRBV6-1 with TRBJ1-1, with D uncertain. CDR3 size: 14 residues. The germline V gene has CDR1 MNHNS and CDR2 SASEGT. CDR3 loop: CASITTGPGARAFF. CDR3 coding DNA: TGCGCCAGCATTACTACCGGACCAGGCGCGCGAGCTTTCTTT.

This clonotype showed up many times. A much more abundant neighbour one base away suggests this may be a read error. V gene TRBV6-9 combines with J gene TRBJ1-2; 7 bases line up with TRBD1. The CDR3 is 15 residues long. Unmatched junction bases numbered 13, after V lost 8 bases and J lost 4 bases. Germline V gene sequence: CDR1 MNHGY, CDR2 SVAAGI. CDR3 residues: CASSRLTGDGYGYTF. CDR3 DNA sequence: TGTGCCAGCTCACGGCTAACAGGGGATGGCTATGGCTACACCTTC.

This clonotype was counted many times. One end of the junction is discordant with germline, which a read error may explain. V usage is TRBV7-7 and J usage is TRBJ2-1; TRBD2 matches 13 bases. This CDR3 spans 16 amino acids. From germline, CDR1 is SSHAT and CDR2 FNYEAQ (reference sequence). The chain's CDR3 is CASSKTSGGSYNEQFF. CDR3 bases: TGTGCTAGCAGCAAGACTAGCGGGGGGTCTTACAATGAGCAGTTCTTC.

This clonotype was counted once. The chain joins TRBV7-8 to TRBJ1-4, with no clear D. The germline V and J ends were trimmed by 5 bases and 5 bases, with 3 bases remaining between them. The CDR3 spans 11 residues. Per the germline V gene, CDR1 is SGHVS and CDR2 is FQNEAQ. The CDR3 protein is CASSTNEKLFF. CDR3 DNA: TGTGCCAGCAGCACAAATGAAAAACTGTTTTTT.

Turning to this clonotype: In this CDR3 the conserved last residue, phenylalanine or tryptophan, is missing, so a read error is likely. No DNA is shown, since the ends of the CDR3 on it are uncertain; the CDR3 is the one TCRdb lists. This chain connects TRBV13 to TRBJ2-4; TRBD1, the table's D call, lacks a check against the DNA. CDR1 PRHDT and CDR2 FYEKMQ come from the germline V gene (reference sequence). The CDR3 is 10 amino acids long, termini counted. CDR3 sequence reads: CASSSGTGAI.

The rearrangement joins TRBV20-1 to TRBJ2-7, with 10 bases identical to TRBD2. This CDR3 contains 15 residues. V was pared by 0 bases and J by 5 bases, with 7 bases of the junction left unmatched. Germline values: CDR1 DFQATT, CDR2 SNEGSKA (reference sequence). CDR3 nucleotides: TGCAGTGCTAGAGATCCAGCGGGAGGGCCCCACGAGCAGTACTTC. Its translation: CSARDPAGGPHEQYF.

This clonotype was detected many times. The chain has TRBV5-1 and TRBJ2-3; TRBD2 might be the D (6 bases). The CDR3 loop spans 17 amino acids. Germline-derived CDR1 and CDR2 are SGHRS and YFSETQ. V was pared by 3 bases and J by 5 bases, with 22 bases between. DNA for the CDR3: TGCGCCAGCAGCTCCTCAGGGAGCCCTAGCGACCAAGATACGCAGTATTTT. As protein: CASSSSGSPSDQDTQYF.

The CDR3 DNA is TGTGCCAGCAGCTATATCGGTGATAATTCACCCCTCCACTTT. Translating gives CASSYIGDNSPLHF. V is TRBV7-9 and J is TRBJ1-6; unclear D gene. This CDR3 has 14 residues. Germline CDR1 is SEHNR and CDR2 is FQNEAQ (reference sequence). Trimming left V 4 bases short and J 5 bases short, with 9 bases between.

This chain uses TRBV6-2 or TRBV6-3 with TRBJ2-5; TRBD2 matches at 9 bases. The trim removed 6 bases at V and 5 bases at J, leaving 10 bases unmatched. Germline CDR1 is MNHEY and CDR2 is SVGEGT. The CDR3 is 15 residues long. CDR3 loop: CASSLRTSDDETQYF. The CDR3 DNA sequence: TGTGCCAGCAGCCTTCGGACTAGCGATGACGAGACCCAGTACTTC.

The sample holds a few counts of this clonotype. V usage is TRBV30 and J usage is TRBJ1-3; 7 bases fit TRBD1. The CDR3 runs 17 residues. V was clipped by 2 bases and J by 4 bases; unmatched bases: 14. Per the germline V gene, CDR1 is GTSNPN and CDR2 is SVGIG (reference sequence). This CDR3 is CAWSTQGGSGSGNTIYF. Here the CDR3 DNA reads TGTGCCTGGAGTACCCAGGGGGGTAGCGGTTCAGGAAACACCATATATTTT. Combining the CDR3 with reference TRBV30 and TRBJ1-3 gives the whole variable domain SQTIHQWPATLVQPVGSPLSLECTVEGTSNPNLYWYRQAAGRGLQLLFYSVGIGQISSEVPQNLSASRPQDRQFILSSKKLLLSDSGFYLCAWSTQGGSGSGNTIYFGEGSWLTVV.

This clonotype appeared many times. It may be a read error: a sequence one base away is much more abundant. This chain links TRBV5-5 with TRBJ2-1; D gene ambiguous. Germline V CDR1 and CDR2: SGHKS, YYEKEE (reference sequence). Trimming took 2 bases from V and 8 from J, leaving 17 bases between them. The CDR3 totals 15 residues. The CDR3 spells CASSLNRASPHEQFF. CDR3 in DNA: TGTGCCAGCAGCTTAAATCGTGCAAGTCCGCATGAGCAGTTCTTC.

Worth noting for this clonotype: The junction does not match germline at one end; this may be a read error. This chain links TRBV10-3 with TRBJ2-7, with 7 positions matching TRBD1. CDR3 length: 15 residues. Looked up from germline, CDR1 is ENHRY and CDR2 is SYGVKD. The CDR3 loop reads CAINIKQGTNYEQYF. CDR3 nucleotide sequence: TGCGCCATCAACATAAAACAGGGGACGAACTACGAGCAGTACTTC.

The V gene is TRBV5-8, the J gene TRBJ1-2; D is undetermined. This CDR3 contains 17 residues. The germline gives CDR1 SGHTS, CDR2 YDEGEE. The ends were cut back, 2 bases at V and 6 bases at J, with 23 bases in the middle. The CDR3 sequence is CASSFYSSRPGSHGYTF. The CDR3 coding sequence is TGTGCCAGCAGCTTTTACTCATCAAGGCCAGGATCCCATGGCTACACCTTC. The full variable domain, rest sourced from reference TRBV5-8 and TRBJ1-2, is EAGVTQSPTHLIKTRGQQATLRCSPISGHTSVYWYQQALGLGLQFLLWYDEGEERNRGNFPPRFSGRQFPNYSSELNVNALELEDSALYLCASSFYSSRPGSHGYTFGSGTRLTVV.

CDR3 amino acids: CASRSSGDDGYTF. For the CDR3, the DNA is TGTGCCAGCAGGTCGAGCGGGGACGATGGCTACACCTTC. The chain carries TRBV7-3 and TRBJ1-2, with D perhaps matching TRBD1 (5 bases). Trimming left V 6 bases short and J 6 bases short, with 14 bases between. Germline loops: CDR1 SGHTA, CDR2 FQGTGA. The CDR3 covers 13 residues.

This clonotype has ten or more counts. J is TRBJ1-2 and V is TRBV28; TRBD1 aligns across 8 bases. Per the germline V gene, CDR1 is MDHEN and CDR2 is SYDVKM. V shed 3 bases and J 1 base; nucleotides not matched to a gene: 4. This CDR3 spans 15 amino acids. CDR3 region: CASSLDRAGNYGYTF. The CDR3 bases are TGTGCCAGCAGTTTGGACAGGGCGGGTAACTATGGCTACACCTTC.

The chain uses TRBV13 and TRBJ2-7; D is unresolved. Germline CDR1 PRHDT, CDR2 FYEKMQ (reference sequence). This CDR3 has 14 residues. Trimming pared 4 bases from V and 0 bases from J, leaving 10 bases between. CDR3 sequence reads: CASSSHSSSYEQYV. Written as DNA, the CDR3 is TGTGCCAGCAGCTCCCATTCGAGCTCCTACGAGCAGTACGTC.

The J gene is TRBJ2-3, the V gene TRBV20-1; D is unresolved. This CDR3 has 11 amino acids. Deletions cut 3 bases from V and 4 bases from J, with 5 bases between. From germline, CDR1 is DFQATT and CDR2 SNEGSKA (reference sequence). The CDR3 loop reads CSASRSDTQYF. CDR3 DNA: TGCAGTGCTAGCCGTTCAGATACGCAGTATTTT.

The chain carries TRBV9 and TRBJ1-5; the D is unclear. V dropped 9 bases and J dropped 1 base, with 14 bases sitting between them. CDR1 and CDR2 (germline): SGDLS, YYNGEE. This CDR3 comprises 14 residues. Here the CDR3 DNA reads TGTGCCATGTCCGATAGGCCCAGCAATCAGCCCCAGCATTTT. Protein sequence: CAMSDRPSNQPQHF.

The chain carries TRBV6-5 and TRBJ1-1; D is ambiguous. Deletions cut 4 bases from V and 1 base from J, with 7 bases between. This CDR3 is 13 amino acids long. CDR1 MNHEY and CDR2 SVGAGI come from the germline V gene. Here the CDR3 DNA reads TGTGCCAGCAGTTCCCTCAAGAACACTGAAGCTTTCTTT. Its translation is CASSSLKNTEAFF.

This clonotype was recorded only once. The V call is TRBV25-1, the J call TRBJ2-5; 9 bases fit TRBD2. This CDR3 has 14 amino acids. The junction had 5 bases not matched to a gene; V was cut back by 5 bases and J by 4 bases. CDR1 and CDR2 from the germline V gene are MGHDK and SYGVNS. The DNA for the CDR3 is TGTGCCAGCAGTACCCAGACTAGCGGAGAGACCCAGTACTTC. It is translated as CASSTQTSGETQYF.